This T cell receptor (beta chain) was obtained from a study of PD-L1 blockade in urothelial cancer. Study at large: The patients first took atezolizumab in 2014, receiving 1,200 mg intravenously every 3 weeks.

Deletions cut 6 bases from V and 7 bases from J, with 16 bases between. The germline CDR1 and CDR2 sequences are GTSNPN and SVGIG (reference sequence). The CDR3 contains 14 residues. Time point here: peripheral blood 6 weeks after treatment start. Sequencing was performed with immunoSEQ multiplex PCR; in TCRdb, only in-frame clones are kept and a portion is missing. The sample holds more than 60,000 clones, about 90% seen once. The sample was PBMCs, taken around atezolizumab (anti-PD-L1) treatment. The chain uses TRBV30 and TRBJ1-6, with D possibly TRBD1 on 5 matching bases. The clonotype was recovered from a man in his sixties with urothelial cancer. The CDR3 sequence: CACSGGGGNSPLHF. The CDR3 DNA reads as TGTGCCTGCAGCGGGGGGGGTGGGAATTCACCCCTCCACTTT.